This T cell receptor (beta chain) was sequenced in a study of T cell changes during pregnancy in multiple sclerosis (dated by TCRdb to about 2019). Notes on the research overall: Changes in the T cell repertoire over the course of pregnancy were examined in this study in women with multiple sclerosis.

Libraries were built with the immunoSEQ multiplex PCR assay. TCRdb limited this immuneACCESS table to in-frame rearrangements with V and J called. A share of clones is missing; checked studies link under half to unresolved V genes, and the rest is unexplained. Within this sample are roughly 100,000 clones, with roughly 91% of them counted one time only. The ten largest make up over 1.5% of the sample. According to the germline V gene, CDR1 reads SGDLS and CDR2 reads YYNGEE. The CDR3 runs 13 residues from the cysteine to the phenylalanine. Solely the CDR3 DNA is kept, with 39 bases framed from the first base. V lost 3 bases and J lost 4 bases; the stretch between them is 10 bases long. With regard to this clone: Its antigen is not yet known. Nothing much larger sits one base from this clone, and base qualities are not available.

Sequenced here: peripheral blood, sampled after pregnancy. The origin of this receptor is a female donor in good health, enrolled as a control in a pregnancy study. The V gene is TRBV9 and the J gene is TRBJ1-2, with the D gene too uncertain to name. The sequenced DNA is TGTGCCAGCAGCGGGGCCAGGATCTATGGCTACACCTTC. Translated, it reads CASSGARIYGYTF.